This record looks at one T cell receptor beta chain sequence and its context. Generated by immunoSEQ multiplex PCR, the TCRdb table keeps only in-frame clones and is missing some. This sample has approximately 82,000 clones, with about 90% found just once. The data derive from a study of glioma-infiltrating T cells after dendritic cell vaccination. The V gene's germline CDR1 is SGHNT and CDR2 YENEEA. V shed 0 bases, J shed 7 bases, and the junction held 9 bases outside the gene matches. This CDR3 is 16 amino acids long. This clonotype originated in a human donor with glioblastoma. The chain is built from TRBV11-3 and TRBJ2-1; 7 positions agree with TRBD1. The source was blood, collected before dendritic cell vaccination. The CDR3 spells CASSLERGRLLNEQFF. The DNA of the CDR3 is TGTGCCAGCAGCTTAGAAAGGGGGCGCTTATTGAATGAGCAGTTCTTC.